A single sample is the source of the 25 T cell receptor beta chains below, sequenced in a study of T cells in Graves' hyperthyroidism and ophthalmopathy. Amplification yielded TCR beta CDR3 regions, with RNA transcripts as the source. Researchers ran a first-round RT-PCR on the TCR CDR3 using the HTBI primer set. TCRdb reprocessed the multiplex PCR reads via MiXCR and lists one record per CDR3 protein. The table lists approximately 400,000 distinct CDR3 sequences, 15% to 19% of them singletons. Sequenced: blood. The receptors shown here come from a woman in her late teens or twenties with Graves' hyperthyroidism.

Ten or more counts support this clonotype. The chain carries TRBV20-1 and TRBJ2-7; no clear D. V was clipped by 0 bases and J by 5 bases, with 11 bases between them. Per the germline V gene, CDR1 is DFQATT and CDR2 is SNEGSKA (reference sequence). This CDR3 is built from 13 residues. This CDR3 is CSARDLPQHEQYF. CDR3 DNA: TGCAGTGCTAGAGATCTACCCCAACACGAGCAGTACTTC.

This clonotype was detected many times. CDR3 sequence (DNA): TGTGCCAGCAGCTTAGTCCAGGGCACTGAAGCTTTCTTT. Translating gives CASSLVQGTEAFF. The chain carries TRBV7-9 and TRBJ1-1, with a tentative D call TRBD1 (5 bases). The CDR3 length is 13 residues. CDR1 is SEHNR and CDR2 is FQNEAQ in the germline V gene (reference sequence). V dropped 1 base and J dropped 4 bases, with 7 bases sitting between them. Supplemented by reference TRBV7-9 and TRBJ1-1, the full variable domain reads DTGVSQNPRHKITKRGQNVTFRCDPISEHNRLYWYRQTLGQGPEFLTYFQNEAQLEKSRLLSDRFSAERPKGSFSTLEIQRTEQGDSAMYLCASSLVQGTEAFFGQGTRLTVV.

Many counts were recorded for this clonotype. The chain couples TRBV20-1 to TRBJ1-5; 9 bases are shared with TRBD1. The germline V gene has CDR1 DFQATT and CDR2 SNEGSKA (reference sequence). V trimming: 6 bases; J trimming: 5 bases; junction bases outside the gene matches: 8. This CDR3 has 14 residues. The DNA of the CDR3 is TGCAGTGCGGGGGGACAGGGAGATCATCAGCCCCAGCATTTT. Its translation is CSAGGQGDHQPQHF.

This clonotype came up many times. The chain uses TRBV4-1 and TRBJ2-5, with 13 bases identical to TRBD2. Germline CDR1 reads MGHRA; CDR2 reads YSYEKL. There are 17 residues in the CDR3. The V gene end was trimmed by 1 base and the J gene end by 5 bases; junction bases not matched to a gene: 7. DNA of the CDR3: TGCGCCAGCAGCCAAGGGAGGGGACTAGCGGGATTTGAGACCCAGTACTTC. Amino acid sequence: CASSQGRGLAGFETQYF.

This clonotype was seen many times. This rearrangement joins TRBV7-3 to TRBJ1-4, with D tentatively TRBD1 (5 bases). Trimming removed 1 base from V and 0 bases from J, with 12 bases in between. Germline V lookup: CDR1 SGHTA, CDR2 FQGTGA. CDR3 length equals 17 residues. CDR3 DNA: TGTGCCAGCAGCTTAATGGGCAGGGCAACAACTAATGAAAAACTGTTTTTT. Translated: CASSLMGRATTNEKLFF.

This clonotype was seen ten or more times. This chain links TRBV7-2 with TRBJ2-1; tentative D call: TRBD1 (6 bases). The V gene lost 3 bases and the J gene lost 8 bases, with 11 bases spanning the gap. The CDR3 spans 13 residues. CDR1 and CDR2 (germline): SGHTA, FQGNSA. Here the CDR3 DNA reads TGTGCCAGCAGCTTTAGGGGGAGCGATGAGCAGTTCTTC. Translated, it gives CASSFRGSDEQFF.

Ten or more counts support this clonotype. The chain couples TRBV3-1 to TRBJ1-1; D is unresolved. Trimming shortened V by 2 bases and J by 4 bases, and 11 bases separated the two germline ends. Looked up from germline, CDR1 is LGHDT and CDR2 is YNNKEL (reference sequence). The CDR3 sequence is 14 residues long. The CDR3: CASSQFRVGTEAFF. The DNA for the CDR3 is TGTGCCAGCAGCCAATTTAGAGTGGGCACTGAAGCTTTCTTT.

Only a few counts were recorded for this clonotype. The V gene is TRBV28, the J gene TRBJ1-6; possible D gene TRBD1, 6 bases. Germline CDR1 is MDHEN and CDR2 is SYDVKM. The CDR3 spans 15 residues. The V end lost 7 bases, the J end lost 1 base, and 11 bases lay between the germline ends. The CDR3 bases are TGTGCCAGCAATAGGGGGGCTTCCTATAATTCACCCCTCCACTTT. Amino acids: CASNRGASYNSPLHF.

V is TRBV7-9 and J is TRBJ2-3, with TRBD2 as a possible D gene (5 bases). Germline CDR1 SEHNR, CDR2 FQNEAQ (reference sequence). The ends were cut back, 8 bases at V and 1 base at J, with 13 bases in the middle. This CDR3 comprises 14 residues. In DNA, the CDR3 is TGTGCCAGCCCCGGGGATTCGGGCACAGATACGCAGTATTTT. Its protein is CASPGDSGTDTQYF.

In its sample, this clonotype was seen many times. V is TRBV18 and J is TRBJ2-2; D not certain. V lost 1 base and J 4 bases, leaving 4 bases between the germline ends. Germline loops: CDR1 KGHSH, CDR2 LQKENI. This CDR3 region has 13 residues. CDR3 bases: TGTGCCAGCTCACCACGGACCACCGGGGAGCTGTTTTTT. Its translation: CASSPRTTGELFF.

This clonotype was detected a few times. The CDR3 spells CSALGQAYEQYF. DNA for the CDR3: TGCAGTGCCTTGGGACAGGCCTACGAGCAGTACTTC. The rearrangement links TRBV20-1 to TRBJ2-7, with 8 bases matching TRBD1. With V trimmed by 6 bases and J by 2 bases, 3 bases remained unmatched. The V gene's germline CDR1 is DFQATT and CDR2 SNEGSKA (reference sequence). The CDR3 consists of 12 residues.

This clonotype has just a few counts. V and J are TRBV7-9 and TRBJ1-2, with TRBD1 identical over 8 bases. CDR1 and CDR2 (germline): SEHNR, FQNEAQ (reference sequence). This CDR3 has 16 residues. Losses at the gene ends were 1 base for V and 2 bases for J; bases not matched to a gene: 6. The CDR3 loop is CASSLGYRTGNYGYTF. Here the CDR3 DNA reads TGTGCCAGCAGCTTAGGGTATCGGACAGGGAACTATGGCTACACCTTC.

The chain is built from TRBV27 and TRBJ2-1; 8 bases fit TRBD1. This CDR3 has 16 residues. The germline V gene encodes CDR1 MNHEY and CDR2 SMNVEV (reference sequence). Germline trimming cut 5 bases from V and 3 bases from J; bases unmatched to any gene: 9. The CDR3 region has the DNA TGTGCCAGCAGTATCTCTGGGACAGGAGTCTACAATGAGCAGTTCTTC. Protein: CASSISGTGVYNEQFF.

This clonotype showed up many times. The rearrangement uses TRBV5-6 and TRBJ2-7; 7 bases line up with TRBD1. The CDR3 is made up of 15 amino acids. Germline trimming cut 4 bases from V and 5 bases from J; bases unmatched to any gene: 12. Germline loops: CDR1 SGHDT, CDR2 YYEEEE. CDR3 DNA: TGTGCCAGCAGCAGAGAGGGGGCAGGGTTCCACGAGCAGTACTTC. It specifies CASSREGAGFHEQYF.

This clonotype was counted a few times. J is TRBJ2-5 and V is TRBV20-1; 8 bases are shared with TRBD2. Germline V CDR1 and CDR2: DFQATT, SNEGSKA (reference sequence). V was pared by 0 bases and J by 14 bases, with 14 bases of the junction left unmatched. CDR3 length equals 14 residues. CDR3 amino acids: CSARDPGPGGNVYF. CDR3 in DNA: TGCAGTGCTAGAGATCCCGGGCCGGGGGGGAATGTTTACTTC.

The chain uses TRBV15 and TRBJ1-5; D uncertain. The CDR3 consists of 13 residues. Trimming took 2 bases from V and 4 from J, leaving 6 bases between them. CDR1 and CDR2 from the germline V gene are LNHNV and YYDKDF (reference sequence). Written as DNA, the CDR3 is TGTGCCACCAGCAGACAGGTGAATCAGCCCCAGCATTTT. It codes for CATSRQVNQPQHF.

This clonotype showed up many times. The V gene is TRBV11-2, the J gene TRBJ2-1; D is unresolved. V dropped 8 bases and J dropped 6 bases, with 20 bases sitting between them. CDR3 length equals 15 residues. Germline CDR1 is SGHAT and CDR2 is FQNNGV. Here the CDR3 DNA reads TGTGCCAGCTCCGAGTGGTGGCAGAGCCTCAATGAGCAGTTCTTC. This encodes CASSEWWQSLNEQFF. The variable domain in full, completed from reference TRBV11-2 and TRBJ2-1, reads EAGVAQSPRYKIIEKRQSVAFWCNPISGHATLYWYQQILGQGPKLLIQFQNNGVVDDSQLPKDRFSAERLKGVDSTLKIQPAKLEDSAVYLCASSEWWQSLNEQFFGPGTRLTVL.

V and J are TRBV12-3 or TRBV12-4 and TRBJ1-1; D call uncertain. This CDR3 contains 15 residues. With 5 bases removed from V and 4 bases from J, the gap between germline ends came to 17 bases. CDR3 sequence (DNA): TGTGCCAGCAGTAAGGATAAAGGGAGGAGCACTGAAGCTTTCTTT. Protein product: CASSKDKGRSTEAFF.

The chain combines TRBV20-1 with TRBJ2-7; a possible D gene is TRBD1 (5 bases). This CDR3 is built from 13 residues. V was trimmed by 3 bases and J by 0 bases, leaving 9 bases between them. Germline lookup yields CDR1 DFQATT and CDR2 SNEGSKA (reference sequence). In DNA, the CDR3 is TGCAGTGCTAGCGCGACAGTCTCCTACGAGCAGTACTTC. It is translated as CSASATVSYEQYF.

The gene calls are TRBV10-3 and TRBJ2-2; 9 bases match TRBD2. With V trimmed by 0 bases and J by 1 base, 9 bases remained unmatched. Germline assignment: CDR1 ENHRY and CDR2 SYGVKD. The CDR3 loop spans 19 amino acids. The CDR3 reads CAISESFVSGGLNTGELFF. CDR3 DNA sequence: TGTGCCATCAGTGAGTCCTTCGTGAGCGGGGGGCTGAACACCGGGGAGCTGTTTTTT.

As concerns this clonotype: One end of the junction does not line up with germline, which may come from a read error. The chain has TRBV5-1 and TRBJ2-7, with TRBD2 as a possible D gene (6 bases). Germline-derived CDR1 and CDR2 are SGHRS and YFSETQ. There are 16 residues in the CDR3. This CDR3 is CTSPLGTGTGVYEQYF. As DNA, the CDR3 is TGCACCAGTCCATTGGGGACCGGGACTGGCGTGTACGAGCAGTACTTC.

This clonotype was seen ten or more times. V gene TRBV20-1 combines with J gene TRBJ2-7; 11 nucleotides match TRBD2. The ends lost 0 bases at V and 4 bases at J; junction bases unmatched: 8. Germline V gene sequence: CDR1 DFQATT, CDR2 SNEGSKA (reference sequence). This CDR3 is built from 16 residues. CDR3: CSARETSGRVAYEQYF. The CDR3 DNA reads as TGCAGTGCTAGAGAAACTAGCGGGAGAGTCGCATACGAGCAGTACTTC.

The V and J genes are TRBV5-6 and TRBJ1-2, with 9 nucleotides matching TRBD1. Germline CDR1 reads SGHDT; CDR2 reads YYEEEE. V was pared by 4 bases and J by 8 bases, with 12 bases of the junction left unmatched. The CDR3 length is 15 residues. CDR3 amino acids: CASSIAGQGSTGYTF. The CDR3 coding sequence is TGTGCCAGCAGCATAGCGGGACAGGGTTCTACCGGCTACACCTTC.

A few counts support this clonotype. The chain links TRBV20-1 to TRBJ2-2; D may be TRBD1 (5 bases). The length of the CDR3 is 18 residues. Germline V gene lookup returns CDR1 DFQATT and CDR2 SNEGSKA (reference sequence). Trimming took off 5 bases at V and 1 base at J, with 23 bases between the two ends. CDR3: CSAQSTGWGRVNTGELFF. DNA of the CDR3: TGCAGTGCTCAATCGACCGGGTGGGGCAGGGTGAACACCGGGGAGCTGTTTTTT.

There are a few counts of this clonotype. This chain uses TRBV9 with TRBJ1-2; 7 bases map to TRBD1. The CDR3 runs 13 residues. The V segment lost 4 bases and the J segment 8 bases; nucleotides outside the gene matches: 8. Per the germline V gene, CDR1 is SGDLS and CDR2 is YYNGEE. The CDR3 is CASSPLGGGGYTF. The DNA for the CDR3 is TGTGCCAGCAGCCCGCTAGGGGGCGGAGGCTACACCTTC. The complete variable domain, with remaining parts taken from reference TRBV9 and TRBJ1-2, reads DSGVTQTPKHLITATGQRVTLRCSPRSGDLSVYWYQQSLDQGLQFLIQYYNGEERAKGNILERFSAQQFPDLHSELNLSSLELGDSALYFCASSPLGGGGYTFGSGTRLTVV.